This T cell receptor (beta chain) was profiled in a study of T cells expressing NK-cell markers. As for the study in general: Eight donors were sequenced, seven testing HCMV-seropositive and one testing seronegative. Study observations and caveats: Top CD8+ clonotypes included the dominant CD3+CD56+NKG2C+ clonotypes in six donors.

As concerns this clonotype: The antigen remains unidentified.

The cDNA for TCR beta came from 5'RACE template switching with UMIs. Following a re-call of the 5' RACE reads, TCRdb has one entry per CDR3 protein and lacks DNA. This sample's clone table lists fewer than 400,000 distinct CDR3 sequences. This CDR3 contains 15 residues. Per germline, CDR1 SNHLY and CDR2 FYNNEI. This chain joins TRBV2 and TRBJ2-1; TCRdb's D gene call, TRBD2, goes unchecked for lack of DNA. Specimen: blood T cells: a sorted CD56 or NKG2C T cell subset, CD4+ or CD8+ T cells, or bulk PBMC T cells (not recorded which). This sequence originates from a woman in her forties or fifties in good health. The CDR3 reads CASKNAGSGYNEQFF.